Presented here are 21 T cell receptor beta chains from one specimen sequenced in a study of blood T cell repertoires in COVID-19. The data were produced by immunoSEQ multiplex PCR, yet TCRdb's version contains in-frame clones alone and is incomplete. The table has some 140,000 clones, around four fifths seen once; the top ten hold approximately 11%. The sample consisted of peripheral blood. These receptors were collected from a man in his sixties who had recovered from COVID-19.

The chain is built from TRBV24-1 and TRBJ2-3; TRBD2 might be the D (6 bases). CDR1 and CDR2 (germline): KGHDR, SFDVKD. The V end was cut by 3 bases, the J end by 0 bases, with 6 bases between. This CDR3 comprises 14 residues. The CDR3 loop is CATSDRGSTDTQYF. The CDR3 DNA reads TGTGCCACCAGTGATCGGGGGAGCACAGATACGCAGTATTTT.

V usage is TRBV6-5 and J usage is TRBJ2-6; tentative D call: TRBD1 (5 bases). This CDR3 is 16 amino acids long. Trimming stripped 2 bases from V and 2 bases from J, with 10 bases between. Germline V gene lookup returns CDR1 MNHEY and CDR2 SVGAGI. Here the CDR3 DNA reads TGTGCCAGCAGTTACCTGGACACCACTGGGGCCAACGTCCTGACTTTC. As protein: CASSYLDTTGANVLTF.

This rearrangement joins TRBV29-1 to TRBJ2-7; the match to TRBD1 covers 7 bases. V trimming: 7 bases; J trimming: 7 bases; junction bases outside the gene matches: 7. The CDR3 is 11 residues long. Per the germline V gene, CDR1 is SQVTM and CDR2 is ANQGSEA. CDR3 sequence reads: CSAGQVGEQYF. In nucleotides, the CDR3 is TGCAGCGCCGGACAGGTTGGGGAGCAGTACTTC.

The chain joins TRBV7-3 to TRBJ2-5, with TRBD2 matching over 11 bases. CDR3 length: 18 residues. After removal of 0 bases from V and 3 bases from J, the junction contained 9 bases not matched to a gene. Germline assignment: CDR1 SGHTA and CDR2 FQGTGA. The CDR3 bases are TGTGCCAGCAGCTTAACGTATCTAGCGGGGGGCTTTAAAGAGACCCAGTACTTC. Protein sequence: CASSLTYLAGGFKETQYF.

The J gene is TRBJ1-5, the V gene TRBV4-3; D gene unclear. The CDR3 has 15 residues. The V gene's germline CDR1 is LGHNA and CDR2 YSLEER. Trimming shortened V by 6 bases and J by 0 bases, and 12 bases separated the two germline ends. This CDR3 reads CASSPGGISNQPQHF. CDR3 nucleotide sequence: TGCGCCAGCAGTCCCGGAGGTATTAGCAATCAGCCCCAGCATTTT.

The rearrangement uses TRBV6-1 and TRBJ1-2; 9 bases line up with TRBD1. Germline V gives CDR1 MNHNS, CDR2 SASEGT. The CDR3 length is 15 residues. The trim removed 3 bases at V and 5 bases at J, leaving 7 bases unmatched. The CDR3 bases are TGTGCCAGCAGTGAGGGACAGGGACCGCTTTATGGCTACACCTTC. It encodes CASSEGQGPLYGYTF.

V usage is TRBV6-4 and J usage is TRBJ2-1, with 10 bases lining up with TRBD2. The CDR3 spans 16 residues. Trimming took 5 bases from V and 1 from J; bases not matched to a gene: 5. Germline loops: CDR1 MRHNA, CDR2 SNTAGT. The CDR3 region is CASSLLAGVSYNEQFF. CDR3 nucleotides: TGTGCCAGCAGTTTGCTAGCGGGAGTTTCCTACAATGAGCAGTTCTTC.

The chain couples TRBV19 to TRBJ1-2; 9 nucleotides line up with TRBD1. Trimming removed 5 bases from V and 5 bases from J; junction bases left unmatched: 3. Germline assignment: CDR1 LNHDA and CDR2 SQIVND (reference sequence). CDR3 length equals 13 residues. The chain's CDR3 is CASSEGQGYGYTF. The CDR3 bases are TGTGCCAGTAGTGAGGGACAGGGTTATGGCTACACCTTC.

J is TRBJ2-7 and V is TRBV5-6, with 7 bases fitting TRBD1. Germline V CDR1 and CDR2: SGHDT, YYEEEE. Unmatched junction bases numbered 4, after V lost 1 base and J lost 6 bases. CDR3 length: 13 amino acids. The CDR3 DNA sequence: TGTGCCAGCAGCTTGACAGGGGCTGGCGAGCAGTACTTC. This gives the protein CASSLTGAGEQYF.

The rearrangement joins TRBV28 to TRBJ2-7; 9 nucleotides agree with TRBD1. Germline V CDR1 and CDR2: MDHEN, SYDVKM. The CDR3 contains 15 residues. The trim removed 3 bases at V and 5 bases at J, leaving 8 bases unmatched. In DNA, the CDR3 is TGTGCCAGCAGTTTGGGTTGGACAGGGGAGGACGAGCAGTACTTC. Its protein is CASSLGWTGEDEQYF.

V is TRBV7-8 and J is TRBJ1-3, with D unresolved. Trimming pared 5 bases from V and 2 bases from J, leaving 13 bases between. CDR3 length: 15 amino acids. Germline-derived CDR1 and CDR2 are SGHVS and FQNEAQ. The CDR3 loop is CASSPGVVPGNTIYF. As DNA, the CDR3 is TGTGCCAGCAGCCCCGGGGTTGTGCCTGGAAACACCATATATTTT.

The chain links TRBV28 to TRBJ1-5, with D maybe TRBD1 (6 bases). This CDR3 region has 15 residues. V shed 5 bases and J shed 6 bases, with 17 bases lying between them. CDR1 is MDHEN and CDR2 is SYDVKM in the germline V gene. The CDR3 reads CASSLDYRDGQPQHF. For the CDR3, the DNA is TGTGCCAGCAGTCTCGATTACAGGGACGGTCAGCCCCAGCATTTT.

In nucleotides, the CDR3 is TGTGCCAGCCTACGGGACAGGGTAGGGAGTGAAGCTTTCTTT. This translates into CASLRDRVGSEAFF. V usage is TRBV28 and J usage is TRBJ1-1; the match to TRBD1 covers 9 bases. Germline-derived CDR1 and CDR2 are MDHEN and SYDVKM. V lost 8 bases and J lost 7; bases outside the gene matches: 11. The CDR3 runs to 14 residues.

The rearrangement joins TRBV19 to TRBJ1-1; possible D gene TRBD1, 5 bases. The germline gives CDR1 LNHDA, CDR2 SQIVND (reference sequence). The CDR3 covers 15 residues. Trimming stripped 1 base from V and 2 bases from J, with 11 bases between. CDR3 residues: CASSIGRGINTEAFF. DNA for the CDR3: TGTGCCAGTAGTATAGGTCGGGGGATCAACACTGAAGCTTTCTTT.

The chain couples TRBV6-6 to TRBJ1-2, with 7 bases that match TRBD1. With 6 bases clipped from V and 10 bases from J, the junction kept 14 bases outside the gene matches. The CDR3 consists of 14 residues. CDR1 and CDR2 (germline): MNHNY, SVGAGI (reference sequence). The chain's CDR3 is CASRTTGLSSVYTF. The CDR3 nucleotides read TGTGCCAGCAGGACGACAGGGCTTAGTTCAGTCTACACCTTC.

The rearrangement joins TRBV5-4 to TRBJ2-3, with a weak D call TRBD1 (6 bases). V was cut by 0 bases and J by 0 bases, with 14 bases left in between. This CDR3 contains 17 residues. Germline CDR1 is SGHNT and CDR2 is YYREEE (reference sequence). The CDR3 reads CASSLAGQLVSTDTQYF. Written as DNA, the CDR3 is TGTGCCAGCAGCTTGGCCGGACAGTTAGTTAGCACAGATACGCAGTATTTT.

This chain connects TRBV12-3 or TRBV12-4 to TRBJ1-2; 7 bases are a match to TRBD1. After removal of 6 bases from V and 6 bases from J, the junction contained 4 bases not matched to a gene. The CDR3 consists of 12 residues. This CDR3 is CASSPTGHGYTF. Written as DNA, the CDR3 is TGTGCCAGCAGCCCGACAGGGCATGGCTACACCTTC.

In nucleotides, the CDR3 is TGTGCCAGCAGCCCTACAGGGGTGGGAGGCTACACCTTC. Encoded protein: CASSPTGVGGYTF. This chain links TRBV25-1 with TRBJ1-2; 7 nucleotides line up with TRBD1. Germline V gene data show CDR1 as MGHDK and CDR2 as SYGVNS. The CDR3 is 13 residues long. V lost 6 bases and J lost 8; bases outside the gene matches: 9.

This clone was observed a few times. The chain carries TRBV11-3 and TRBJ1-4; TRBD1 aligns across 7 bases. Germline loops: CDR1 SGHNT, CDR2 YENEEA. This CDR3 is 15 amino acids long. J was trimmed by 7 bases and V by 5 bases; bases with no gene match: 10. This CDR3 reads CASSTRQGGSEKLFF. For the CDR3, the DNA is TGTGCCAGCAGCACCAGACAGGGTGGGAGTGAAAAACTGTTTTTT. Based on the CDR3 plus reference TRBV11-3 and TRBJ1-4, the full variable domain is EAGVVQSPRYKIIEKKQPVAFWCNPISGHNTLYWYLQNLGQGPELLIRYENEEAVDDSQLPKDRFSAERLKGVDSTLKIQPAELGDSAVYLCASSTRQGGSEKLFFGSGTQLSVL.

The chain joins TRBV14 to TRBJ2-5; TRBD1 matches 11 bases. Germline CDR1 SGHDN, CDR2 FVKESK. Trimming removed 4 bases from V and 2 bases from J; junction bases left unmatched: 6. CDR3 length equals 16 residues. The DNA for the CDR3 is TGTGCCAGCAGCCTTGGACAGGGGGCTAATCAAGAGACCCAGTACTTC. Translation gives CASSLGQGANQETQYF.

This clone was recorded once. The CDR3 spells CASSRGQGGGTQYF. The CDR3 DNA reads TGTGCCAGCAGCAGGGGGCAAGGTGGGGGTACGCAGTATTTT. The rearrangement uses TRBV7-8 and TRBJ2-3; 7 nucleotides match TRBD1. CDR1 and CDR2 (germline): SGHVS, FQNEAQ. The V gene end was trimmed by 5 bases and the J gene end by 8 bases; junction bases not matched to a gene: 10. The CDR3 runs 14 residues.